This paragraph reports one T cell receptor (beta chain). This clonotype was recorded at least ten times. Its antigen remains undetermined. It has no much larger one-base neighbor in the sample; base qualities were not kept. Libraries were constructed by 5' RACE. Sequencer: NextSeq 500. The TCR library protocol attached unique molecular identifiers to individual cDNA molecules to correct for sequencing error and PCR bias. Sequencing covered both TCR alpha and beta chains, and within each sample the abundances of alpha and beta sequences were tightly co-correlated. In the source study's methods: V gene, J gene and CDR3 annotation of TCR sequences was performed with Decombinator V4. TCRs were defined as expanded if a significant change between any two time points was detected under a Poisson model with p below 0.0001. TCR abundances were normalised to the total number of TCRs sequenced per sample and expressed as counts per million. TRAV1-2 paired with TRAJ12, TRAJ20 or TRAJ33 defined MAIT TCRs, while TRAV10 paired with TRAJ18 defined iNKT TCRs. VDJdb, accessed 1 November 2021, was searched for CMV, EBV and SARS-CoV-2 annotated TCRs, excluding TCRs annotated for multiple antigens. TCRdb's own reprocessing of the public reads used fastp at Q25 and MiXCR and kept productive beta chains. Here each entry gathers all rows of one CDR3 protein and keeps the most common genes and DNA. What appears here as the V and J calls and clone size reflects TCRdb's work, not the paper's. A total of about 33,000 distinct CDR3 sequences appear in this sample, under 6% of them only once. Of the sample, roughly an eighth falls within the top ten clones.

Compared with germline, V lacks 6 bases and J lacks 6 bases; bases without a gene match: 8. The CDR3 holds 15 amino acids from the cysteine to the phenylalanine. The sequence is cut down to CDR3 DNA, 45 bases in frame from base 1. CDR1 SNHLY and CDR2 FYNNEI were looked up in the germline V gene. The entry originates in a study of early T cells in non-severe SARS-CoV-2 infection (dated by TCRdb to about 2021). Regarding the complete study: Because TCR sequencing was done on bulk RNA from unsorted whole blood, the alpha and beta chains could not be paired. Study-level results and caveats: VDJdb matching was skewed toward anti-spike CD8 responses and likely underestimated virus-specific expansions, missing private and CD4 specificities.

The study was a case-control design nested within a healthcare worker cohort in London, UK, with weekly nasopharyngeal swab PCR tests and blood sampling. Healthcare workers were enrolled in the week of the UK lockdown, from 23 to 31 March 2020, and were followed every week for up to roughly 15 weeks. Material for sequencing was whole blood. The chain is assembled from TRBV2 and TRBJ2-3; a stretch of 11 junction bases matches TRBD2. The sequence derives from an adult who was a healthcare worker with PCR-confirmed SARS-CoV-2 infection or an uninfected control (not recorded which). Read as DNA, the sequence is TGTGCCAGCAGAAACGGACTAGCGGGTCTCGATACGCAGTATTTT. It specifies CASRNGLAGLDTQYF.